Listed below are T cell receptor beta chains from one sample, sequenced in a study of blood T cells in healthy people across ages. Using its own MiXCR run on the 5' RACE reads, TCRdb lists one record per CDR3 protein. The sample lists around 900,000 distinct CDR3 sequences; roughly 26% were seen once. Input material: blood. The receptor set was obtained from a woman older than 75 in good health. Both conserved end residues are part of each CDR3. Fields, in order: V gene, clone size, D gene, J gene, CDR3 DNA, CDR3 protein. A D gene is named only where the DNA matches it firmly. Expanded clones are given a class, and other clones once, few, many or no size at all.

TRBV20-1,many,NA,TRBJ2-7,TGCAGTGCTAGAGTTGCAGGGGTGGTAGGCTACGAGCAGTACTTC,CSARVAGVVGYEQYF
TRBV7-2,NA,TRBD1,TRBJ1-1,TGTGCCAGCAGCTCCTACAGGGGGCGGCACACTGAAGCTTTCTTT,CASSSYRGRHTEAFF
TRBV12-3/TRBV12-4,many,TRBD1,TRBJ2-1,TGTGCCAGTTGTCAAGGGGGCTTTTCCTACAATGAGCAGTTCTTC,CASCQGGFSYNEQFF
TRBV5-8,many,TRBD2,TRBJ2-7,TGTGCCAGCAGCTCCGGACTAGCGGGGTATGGGAAGCAGTACTTC,CASSSGLAGYGKQYF
TRBV5-5,NA,TRBD1,TRBJ2-4,TGTGCCAGCAGCTTGGGACCTACGGGACAGGGGGAATGGAACATTCAGTACTTC,CASSLGPTGQGEWNIQYF
TRBV7-8,many,NA,TRBJ2-7,TGTGCCAGCAGCTGGGACGAGGGGTCCGAGCAGTACTTC,CASSWDEGSEQYF
TRBV27,many,TRBD1,TRBJ1-2,TGTGCCAGCAGTTTACGGGGATCGACAGGGAACTATGGCTACACCTTC,CASSLRGSTGNYGYTF
TRBV9,NA,NA,TRBJ1-2,TGTGCCAGCAGCGTAGAAGGGGGGAACTATGGCTACACCTTC,CASSVEGGNYGYTF
TRBV7-2,few,NA,TRBJ1-5,TGTGCCAGCAGCTTGGGCCAGGCCAATCAGCCCCAGCATTTT,CASSLGQANQPQHF
TRBV11-2,NA,NA,TRBJ2-3,TGTGCCAGCAGCTTAGCGCGGGCAAGGACTCTAACGCAGTATTTT,CASSLARARTLTQYF
TRBV20-1,NA,NA,TRBJ2-1,TGCAGTGCTAGTGGTCCTTACAATGAGCAGTTCTTC,CSASGPYNEQFF
TRBV27,many,TRBD1,TRBJ2-5,TGTGCCAGCAGTGTACGGACAGGCGGAGAGACCCAGTACTTC,CASSVRTGGETQYF
TRBV12-3/TRBV12-4,NA,TRBD1,TRBJ2-3,TGTGCCAGCAGTGGGACAGTCGATGTGCAGTATTTT,CASSGTVDVQYF